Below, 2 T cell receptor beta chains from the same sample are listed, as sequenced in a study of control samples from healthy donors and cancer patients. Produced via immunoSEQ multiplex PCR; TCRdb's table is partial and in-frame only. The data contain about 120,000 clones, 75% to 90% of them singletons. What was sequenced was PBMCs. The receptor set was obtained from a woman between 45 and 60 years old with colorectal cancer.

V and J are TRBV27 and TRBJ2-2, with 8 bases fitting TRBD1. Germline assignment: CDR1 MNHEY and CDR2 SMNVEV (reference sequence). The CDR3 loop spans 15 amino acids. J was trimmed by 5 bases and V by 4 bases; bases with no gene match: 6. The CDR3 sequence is CASSSGQGWTGELFF. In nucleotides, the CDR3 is TGTGCCAGCAGTTCCGGACAGGGATGGACCGGGGAGCTGTTTTTT.

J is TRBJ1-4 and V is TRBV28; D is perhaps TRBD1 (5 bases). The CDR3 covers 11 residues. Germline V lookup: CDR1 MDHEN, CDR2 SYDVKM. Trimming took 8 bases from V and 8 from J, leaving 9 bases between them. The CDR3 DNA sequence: TGTGCCAGCGTGGGGACGGAAAAACTGTTTTTT. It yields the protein CASVGTEKLFF.